The next 5 T cell receptor beta chains were all read from a single sample in a study of T cell repertoires in cytomegalovirus infection. What these receptors recognize is not known. TCRdb reanalysed the reads using MiXCR and keeps one entry per CDR3 protein. Among some 150,000 distinct CDR3 sequences listed, 25% to 35% were seen once. The sequencing here drew on CD8+ T cells from cultured PBMCs, taken from culture after CMV antigen stimulation. The source of these receptors is a human donor in good health (CMV status not recorded). Some clones in this sample may be carry-over from other donors' samples.

The chain recombines TRBV2 with TRBJ1-2; unclear D gene. The germline CDR1 and CDR2 sequences are SNHLY and FYNNEI. The germline V and J ends were trimmed by 0 bases and 0 bases, with 5 bases remaining between them. This CDR3 spans 14 amino acids. The CDR3 nucleotides read TGTGCCAGCAGTGAAGCGGCAGCTAACTATGGCTACACCTTC. Encoded protein: CASSEAAANYGYTF.

V gene TRBV4-1 combines with J gene TRBJ2-3; no firm D call. Per the germline V gene, CDR1 is MGHRA and CDR2 is YSYEKL. The V end was cut by 1 base, the J end by 6 bases, with 11 bases between. The CDR3 loop spans 14 amino acids. CDR3 coding DNA: TGCGCCAGCAGCCAAGGACCGCGAGCGGATACGCAGTATTTT. Its protein product is CASSQGPRADTQYF.

In the case of this clonotype: One end of the junction varies from germline; a read error may be responsible. The V gene is TRBV6-6, the J gene TRBJ2-1; D call uncertain. In germline, CDR1 is MNHNY, CDR2 SVGAGI (reference sequence). The length of the CDR3 is 13 residues. DNA for the CDR3: TGTGACAGCAGTTTACAGTTCTACAATGAGCAGTTCTTC. Translation: CDSSLQFYNEQFF.

V and J are TRBV10-3 and TRBJ1-1; no definite D call. Germline CDR1 is ENHRY and CDR2 is SYGVKD. V lost 4 bases and J 0 bases, leaving 9 bases between the germline ends. The CDR3 is 14 residues long. Here the CDR3 reads CAISGKGLNTEAFF. CDR3 nucleotide sequence: TGTGCCATCAGTGGCAAAGGGTTGAACACTGAAGCTTTCTTT.

The chain joins TRBV15 to TRBJ1-2; D is possibly TRBD1 (6 bases). Germline loops: CDR1 LNHNV, CDR2 YYDKDF (reference sequence). Trimming left V 4 bases short and J 4 bases short, with 22 bases between. CDR3 length: 17 amino acids. For the CDR3, the DNA is TGTGCCACCAGCATTACAGGGCTCCCCTCACTCAGCTATGGCTACACCTTC. It is translated as CATSITGLPSLSYGYTF.